A single sample is the source of the 9 T cell receptor beta chains below, sequenced in a study of T cell responses to AZD1222 COVID-19 vaccine. The assay was immunoSEQ multiplex PCR, and TCRdb's table has in-frame clones only and misses some. The sample gives 100,000 to 140,000 clones, roughly 90% of which show up once; approximately 9.3% is in the top ten. The sequenced sample was peripheral blood, obtained 28 days after the second AZD1222 dose. All receptors derive from an adult who received the AZD1222 COVID-19 vaccine.

The V call is TRBV28, the J call TRBJ1-5; D is unclear. The CDR3 runs 13 residues. V gave up 3 bases and J gave up 5 bases, with 8 bases separating them. CDR1 and CDR2 from the germline V gene are MDHEN and SYDVKM. This CDR3 is CASSLSIDQPQHF. In DNA form, the CDR3 reads TGTGCCAGCAGTTTGTCTATCGATCAGCCCCAGCATTTT.

The V and J genes are TRBV30 and TRBJ2-2; 7 bases align to TRBD1. The CDR3 extends over 14 amino acids. The germline CDR1 and CDR2 sequences are GTSNPN and SVGIG (reference sequence). V gave up 8 bases and J gave up 0 bases; unmatched junction bases: 6. The CDR3 protein is CAGRQGTNTGELFF. The CDR3 DNA is TGTGCCGGCCGACAGGGTACGAACACCGGGGAGCTGTTTTTT.

The chain recombines TRBV7-9 with TRBJ1-1; a possible D gene is TRBD1 (5 bases). The V end lost 4 bases, the J end lost 4 bases, and 13 bases lay between the germline ends. Germline CDR1 SEHNR, CDR2 FQNEAQ (reference sequence). This CDR3 has 14 amino acids. In nucleotides, the CDR3 is TGTGCCAGCAGCTGGAGTGGGACGGCCACTGAAGCTTTCTTT. Its protein is CASSWSGTATEAFF.

The gene calls are TRBV5-6 and TRBJ2-7; unclear D gene. Germline values: CDR1 SGHDT, CDR2 YYEEEE. The CDR3 is 12 amino acids. Trimming removed 1 base at V and 7 bases at J, with 9 bases between. Written as DNA, the CDR3 is TGTGCCAGCAGCTTGACCGCCTTTGAGCAGTACTTC. Protein sequence: CASSLTAFEQYF.

The chain combines TRBV11-2 with TRBJ1-3; no clear D. The germline gives CDR1 SGHAT, CDR2 FQNNGV. Trimming took 3 bases from V and 0 from J, leaving 9 bases between them. This CDR3 comprises 15 residues. Here the CDR3 DNA reads TGTGCCAGCAGCTTGGGCAGGACCTCTGGAAACACCATATATTTT. Translation: CASSLGRTSGNTIYF.

The CDR3 DNA sequence: TGTGCCTGGGGACAGGTGGCCCCTTCCTACAATGAGCAGTTCTTC. It specifies CAWGQVAPSYNEQFF. The chain is built from TRBV30 and TRBJ2-1; 7 nucleotides agree with TRBD1. V lost 5 bases, J lost 1 base, and 8 bases stayed unmatched. Per germline, CDR1 GTSNPN and CDR2 SVGIG (reference sequence). The CDR3 has 15 residues.

The genes are TRBV9 and TRBJ2-7; tentatively, D is TRBD1 (7 bases). Germline CDR1 is SGDLS and CDR2 is YYNGEE. V was pared by 4 bases and J by 6 bases, with 11 bases between. CDR3 length: 12 amino acids. CDR3 residues: CASSTQGGEQYF. For the CDR3, the DNA is TGTGCCAGCAGCACTCAGGGGGGCGAGCAGTACTTC.

The CDR3 nucleotides are TGTGCCATCGGGGGGGGAGACACCGGGGAGCTGTTTTTT. It encodes CAIGGGDTGELFF. The genes are TRBV10-3 and TRBJ2-2, with TRBD2 identical over 7 bases. Germline-derived CDR1 and CDR2 are ENHRY and SYGVKD. With V trimmed by 8 bases and J by 3 bases, 3 bases remained unmatched. This CDR3 spans 13 amino acids.

Notes on this clone: Other DNA sequences from this sample encode an identical CDR3 as well. The chain couples TRBV4-1 to TRBJ2-3, with unresolved D. V was trimmed by 1 base and J by 0 bases, leaving 2 bases between them. Germline V lookup: CDR1 MGHRA, CDR2 YSYEKL. The CDR3 is 13 residues long. CDR3 sequence reads: CASSQGSTDTQYF. The CDR3 DNA reads TGCGCCAGCAGCCAAGGGAGCACAGATACGCAGTATTTT.